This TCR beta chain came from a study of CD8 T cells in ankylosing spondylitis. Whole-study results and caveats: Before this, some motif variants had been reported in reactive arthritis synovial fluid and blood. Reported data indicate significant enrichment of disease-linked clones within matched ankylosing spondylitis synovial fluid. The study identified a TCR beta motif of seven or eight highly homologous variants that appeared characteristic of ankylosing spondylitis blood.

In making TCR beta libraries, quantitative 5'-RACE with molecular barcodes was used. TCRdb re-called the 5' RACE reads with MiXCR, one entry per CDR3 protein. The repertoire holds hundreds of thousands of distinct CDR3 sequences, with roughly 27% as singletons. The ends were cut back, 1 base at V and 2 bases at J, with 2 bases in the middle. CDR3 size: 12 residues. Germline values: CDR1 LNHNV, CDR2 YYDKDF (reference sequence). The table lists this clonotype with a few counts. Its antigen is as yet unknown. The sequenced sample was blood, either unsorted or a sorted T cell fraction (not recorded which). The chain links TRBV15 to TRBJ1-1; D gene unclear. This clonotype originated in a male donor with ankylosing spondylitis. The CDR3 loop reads CATSRGNTEAFF. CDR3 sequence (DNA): TGTGCCACCAGCAGAGGAAACACTGAAGCTTTCTTT.